This TCR beta chain stems from a study of shared clonotypes between healthy human individuals. Notes on this clone: As yet, its antigen is unknown. The same CDR3 is also encoded by other DNA sequences in this sample.

General study points: The authors sampled blood alone, and tissue repertoires likely differ. Large depth notwithstanding, sorted-subset sequencing proved incomplete by rarefaction. Genetic and exposure-history diversity was limited by the small donor number.

The V and J ends lost 1 base and 0 bases, in that order; junction bases with no gene match: 2. In germline, CDR1 is SGHNT, CDR2 YENEEA. The length of the CDR3 is 16 residues. TCRdb's table, derived via immunoSEQ multiplex PCR, lists solely in-frame clones and lacks some. The sample lists around 2.5 million clones; over 85% were seen once. The clonotype was recovered from a man between 18 and 29 years old in good health. Some clones in this sample may be carry-over from other donors' samples. The V gene is TRBV11-3, the J gene TRBJ1-2; 10 nucleotides line up with TRBD1. Sample: naive CD4+ T cells from PBMCs. The sample's subset: CD45RA+ positively selected. In DNA, the CDR3 is TGTGCCAGCAGCTTAGGCGGGACAGGGGCTAACTATGGCTACACCTTC. It specifies CASSLGGTGANYGYTF.